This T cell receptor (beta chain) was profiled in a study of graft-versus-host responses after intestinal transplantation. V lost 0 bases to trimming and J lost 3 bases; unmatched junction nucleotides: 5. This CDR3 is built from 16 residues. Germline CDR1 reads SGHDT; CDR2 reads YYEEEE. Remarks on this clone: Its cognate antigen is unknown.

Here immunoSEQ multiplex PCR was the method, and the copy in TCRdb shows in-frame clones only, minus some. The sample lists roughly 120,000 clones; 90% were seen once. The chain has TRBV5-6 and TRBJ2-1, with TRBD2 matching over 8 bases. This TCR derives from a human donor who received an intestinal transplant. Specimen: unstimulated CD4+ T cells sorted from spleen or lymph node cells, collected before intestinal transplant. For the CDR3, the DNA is TGTGCCAGCAGCTTGGAGCGGGGGCGAATCTACAATGAGCAGTTCTTC. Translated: CASSLERGRIYNEQFF.